These 24 T cell receptor beta chains share one sample of origin, sequenced in a study of blood T cell dynamics during melanoma immunotherapy. Profiling relied on immunoSEQ multiplex PCR, and the TCRdb table lists in-frame clones only, not all of them. Of fewer than 7,500 clones listed, about 85% are singletons. Stated time point: pre-treatment baseline. Sequencing was performed on blood, taken from a patient treated with checkpoint blockade. The source is a human donor with melanoma.

This clone was recorded only once. V is TRBV5-1 and J is TRBJ2-6, with 9 bases that match TRBD1. Per germline, CDR1 SGHRS and CDR2 YFSETQ. The V and J ends lost 2 bases and 0 bases, in that order; junction bases with no gene match: 6. This CDR3 has 18 residues. CDR3 loop: CASSFGTGTASGANVLTF. Here the CDR3 DNA reads TGCGCCAGCAGCTTCGGGACAGGGACCGCCTCTGGGGCCAACGTCCTGACTTTC.

CDR3 in DNA: TGCGCCAGCAGCTTCTACCGCCCCCGTACCGTCCCCTCCTACGAGCAGTACTTC. Residues: CASSFYRPRTVPSYEQYF. The V call is TRBV5-1, the J call TRBJ2-7; D call uncertain. This CDR3 region has 18 residues. V was cut by 2 bases and J by 0 bases, with 21 bases left in between. Germline V gene sequence: CDR1 SGHRS, CDR2 YFSETQ.

The chain carries TRBV4-1 and TRBJ2-5; no firm D call. Between the trimmed V and J ends, which lost 1 base and 5 bases, there was a span of 11 bases. The CDR3 is made up of 14 amino acids. Germline CDR1 and CDR2: MGHRA and YSYEKL. CDR3 sequence: CASSQGSAWETQYF. As DNA, the CDR3 is TGCGCCAGCAGCCAAGGGTCGGCGTGGGAGACCCAGTACTTC.

The rearrangement links TRBV7-9 to TRBJ2-1; 9 nucleotides match TRBD1. The CDR3 totals 14 residues. Germline V gene lookup returns CDR1 SEHNR and CDR2 FQNEAQ (reference sequence). V shed 5 bases, J shed 3 bases, and the junction held 2 bases outside the gene matches. The CDR3 loop is CASSTGGYYNEQFF. CDR3 sequence (DNA): TGTGCCAGCAGCACAGGGGGCTACTACAATGAGCAGTTCTTC.

V gene TRBV28 combines with J gene TRBJ2-2; D ambiguous. Germline V gene sequence: CDR1 MDHEN, CDR2 SYDVKM. CDR3 length: 15 residues. V was trimmed by 5 bases and J by 0 bases, leaving 10 bases between them. CDR3: CASSPGSTNTGELFF. CDR3 DNA: TGTGCCAGCAGTCCCGGTTCCACGAACACCGGGGAGCTGTTTTTT.

The chain is built from TRBV6-6 and TRBJ2-7; 7 nucleotides match TRBD2. Trimming took 0 bases from V and 0 from J; bases not matched to a gene: 5. This CDR3 is built from 16 residues. Germline V CDR1 and CDR2: MNHNY, SVGAGI (reference sequence). The CDR3 DNA reads as TGTGCCAGCAGTTACTCGGCTAGCGGTAACTCCTACGAGCAGTACTTC. Protein: CASSYSASGNSYEQYF.

CDR3 in amino acids: CASSLGPGGNTIYF. DNA for the CDR3: TGTGCCAGCAGCTTAGGCCCGGGGGGAAACACCATATATTTT. The rearrangement joins TRBV7-3 to TRBJ1-3; no reliable D call. The CDR3 extends over 14 amino acids. The V gene lost 2 bases and the J gene lost 4 bases, with 9 bases spanning the gap. Germline V gene sequence: CDR1 SGHTA, CDR2 FQGTGA. Supplemented by reference TRBV7-3 and TRBJ1-3, the full variable domain reads GAGVSQTPSNKVTEKGKYVELRCDPISGHTALYWYRQSLGQGPEFLIYFQGTGAADDSGLPNDRFFAVRPEGSVSTLKIQRTERGDSAVYLCASSLGPGGNTIYFGEGSWLTVV.

The chain joins TRBV7-8 to TRBJ2-7; D not resolved. Germline CDR1 is SGHVS and CDR2 is FQNEAQ. V shed 5 bases and J shed 2 bases, with 13 bases lying between them. The CDR3 contains 14 residues. The CDR3 region has the DNA TGTGCCAGCAGCGGGCCCCGGGCCCCCTACGAGCAGTACTTC. Its translation: CASSGPRAPYEQYF. Filled out from reference TRBV7-8 and TRBJ2-7, the complete variable domain reads GAGVSQSPRYKVAKRGQDVALRCDPISGHVSLFWYQQALGQGPEFLTYFQNEAQLDKSGLPSDRFFAERPEGSVSTLKIQRTQQEDSAVYLCASSGPRAPYEQYFGPGTRLTVT.

The V call is TRBV5-1, the J call TRBJ1-3; maybe TRBD1 (5 bases). Trimming removed 4 bases from V and 0 bases from J, with 11 bases in between. This CDR3 has 15 residues. Germline lookup yields CDR1 SGHRS and CDR2 YFSETQ. The CDR3 loop reads CASSPDISSGNTIYF. CDR3 bases: TGCGCCAGCAGCCCGGACATCAGCTCTGGAAACACCATATATTTT.

The chain recombines TRBV15 with TRBJ2-7; D is possibly TRBD1 (6 bases). V lost 1 base and J 5 bases, leaving 18 bases between the germline ends. The CDR3 has 16 amino acids. The germline V gene has CDR1 LNHNV and CDR2 YYDKDF (reference sequence). In DNA, the CDR3 is TGTGCCACCAGCAGAGGGCTTCAAACAGGGTTGGACGAGCAGTACTTC. This sequence encodes CATSRGLQTGLDEQYF.

V and J are TRBV5-1 and TRBJ2-2; D remains ambiguous. The CDR3 covers 12 residues. The germline gives CDR1 SGHRS, CDR2 YFSETQ. Trimming cost V 0 bases and J 3 bases, with 0 bases left between them. CDR3 in amino acids: CASSLDTGELFF. The CDR3 nucleotides are TGCGCCAGCAGCTTGGACACCGGGGAGCTGTTTTTT.

The rearrangement uses TRBV14 and TRBJ2-2; no definite D call. Per germline, CDR1 SGHDN and CDR2 FVKESK. Deletions cut 4 bases from V and 3 bases from J, with 9 bases between. This CDR3 is built from 14 residues. The CDR3 here is CASSLRLYTGELFF. Written as DNA, the CDR3 is TGTGCCAGCAGCCTTAGACTTTACACCGGGGAGCTGTTTTTT.

The genes are TRBV14 and TRBJ2-5; D ambiguous. The V end was cut by 4 bases, the J end by 2 bases, with 11 bases between. There are 14 residues in the CDR3. Germline V CDR1 and CDR2: SGHDN, FVKESK. DNA for the CDR3: TGTGCCAGCAGCCGCGAAATCGGGCAAGAGACCCAGTACTTC. This translates into CASSREIGQETQYF.

V is TRBV10-2 and J is TRBJ1-1; D is uncertain. V was cut by 6 bases and J by 2 bases, with 7 bases left in between. Germline V CDR1 and CDR2: WSHSY, SAAADI. CDR3 size: 12 residues. CDR3 in amino acids: CASSDLNTEAFF. The CDR3 DNA follows: TGCGCCAGCAGCGACTTAAACACTGAAGCTTTCTTT.

The chain employs TRBV7-2 and TRBJ1-6; possibly TRBD1 for D (6 bases). The ends were cut back, 4 bases at V and 7 bases at J, with 8 bases in the middle. This CDR3 spans 13 amino acids. CDR1 is SGHTA, CDR2 FQGNSA, per germline. CDR3 protein: CASSSDRNSPLHF. DNA for the CDR3: TGTGCCAGCAGCTCGGACAGAAATTCACCCCTCCACTTT. The full variable domain, its missing parts supplied by reference TRBV7-2 and TRBJ1-6, is GAGVSQSPSNKVTEKGKDVELRCDPISGHTALYWYRQSLGQGLEFLIYFQGNSAPDKSGLPSDRFSAERTGGSVSTLTIQRTQQEDSAVYLCASSSDRNSPLHFGNGTRLTVT.

The chain combines TRBV5-1 with TRBJ2-3, with 7 nucleotides matching TRBD1. Trimming took 4 bases from V and 5 from J; bases not matched to a gene: 4. This CDR3 is 13 amino acids long. CDR1 SGHRS and CDR2 YFSETQ come from the germline V gene. CDR3: CASSKPGGDTQYF. The CDR3 DNA is TGCGCCAGCAGCAAACCAGGGGGAGATACGCAGTATTTT.

The chain carries TRBV7-8 and TRBJ2-5; 12 positions match TRBD2. This CDR3 spans 16 amino acids. The V and J ends lost 4 bases and 4 bases, in that order; junction bases with no gene match: 7. Germline CDR1 SGHVS, CDR2 FQNEAQ. The CDR3: CASSSASGGAGETQYF. The CDR3 DNA is TGTGCCAGCAGCTCCGCTAGCGGGGGGGCAGGAGAGACCCAGTACTTC.

This chain links TRBV19 with TRBJ1-4, with D perhaps TRBD1 (5 bases). Trimming took 3 bases from V and 7 from J, leaving 15 bases between them. Germline V gene sequence: CDR1 LNHDA, CDR2 SQIVND (reference sequence). The CDR3 length is 15 residues. In DNA, the CDR3 is TGTGCCAGTAGTATCGTCGCAGGGACTTTTGAAAAACTGTTTTTT. The encoded protein is CASSIVAGTFEKLFF. Together with reference TRBV19 and TRBJ1-4, the CDR3 gives the full variable domain: DGGITQSPKYLFRKEGQNVTLSCEQNLNHDAMYWYRQDPGQGLRLIYYSQIVNDFQKGDIAEGYSVSREKKESFPLTVTSAQKNPTAFYLCASSIVAGTFEKLFFGSGTQLSVL.

This chain joins TRBV19 and TRBJ2-5, with 7 bases fitting TRBD2. V shed 9 bases, J shed 3 bases, and the junction held 7 bases outside the gene matches. The CDR3 contains 13 residues. Germline CDR1 reads LNHDA; CDR2 reads SQIVND (reference sequence). CDR3 coding DNA: TGTGCCAGCCGAGCGGGACGCAAAGAGACCCAGTACTTC. This encodes CASRAGRKETQYF.

This chain uses TRBV5-4 with TRBJ1-1; 7 nucleotides match TRBD1. The CDR3 has 13 residues. J gave up 4 bases and V 4 bases, and 4 bases lay outside the gene matches. Germline CDR1 SGHNT, CDR2 YYREEE (reference sequence). DNA of the CDR3: TGTGCCAGCAGCATACAGGGGAGCACTGAAGCTTTCTTT. It yields the protein CASSIQGSTEAFF.

Here the CDR3 DNA reads TGTGCCAGCAGCTTAAGGCGGGAGTCAGATACGCAGTATTTT. It translates to CASSLRRESDTQYF. The chain combines TRBV7-2 with TRBJ2-3; 7 nucleotides agree with TRBD2. Unmatched junction bases numbered 3, after V lost 2 bases and J lost 4 bases. Germline CDR1 reads SGHTA; CDR2 reads FQGNSA. This CDR3 is 14 amino acids long.

The V gene is TRBV30, the J gene TRBJ2-3; D is perhaps TRBD2 (6 bases). V was shortened by 8 bases and J by 6 bases, with 12 bases between the two germline ends. The CDR3 extends over 11 amino acids. The germline CDR1 and CDR2 sequences are GTSNPN and SVGIG (reference sequence). In nucleotides, the CDR3 is TGTGCCGGGGGACGGGAGGATACGCAGTATTTT. It is translated as CAGGREDTQYF.

The chain combines TRBV6-1 with TRBJ2-3, with 8 nucleotides matching TRBD2. The V gene's germline CDR1 is MNHNS and CDR2 SASEGT. Unmatched junction bases numbered 5, after V lost 4 bases and J lost 2 bases. The CDR3 is 15 residues long. The CDR3 sequence is CASSGRRGATDTQYF. CDR3 DNA sequence: TGTGCCAGCAGTGGAAGGCGGGGGGCCACAGATACGCAGTATTTT.

The chain has TRBV7-2 and TRBJ1-2, with a possible D match to TRBD1 (6 bases). CDR1 and CDR2 (germline): SGHTA, FQGNSA. The V gene lost 10 bases and the J gene lost 0 bases, with 24 bases spanning the gap. This CDR3 has 17 amino acids. The CDR3 sequence is CAIFQPRGADANYGYTF. The DNA of the CDR3 is TGTGCCATCTTCCAACCGCGGGGGGCAGATGCTAACTATGGCTACACCTTC.